This T cell receptor (beta chain) was identified in a study of blood T cells in healthy people across ages. Alongside a J-beta primer mix, a sample-barcoded 5' primer served in a second PCR lasting about 7 to 11 cycles. MiXCR, run by TCRdb on the 5' RACE reads, gives a single entry per CDR3 protein. The repertoire holds 730,000 or so distinct CDR3 sequences, with roughly 43% as singletons. Study-level findings and limits: Older age coincided with a roughly linear decline in TCR beta diversity per million T cells.

On this clonotype itself: The antigen is unknown.

The ends lost 3 bases at V and 8 bases at J; junction bases unmatched: 10. The CDR3 runs 15 residues. Germline V CDR1 and CDR2: SGHRS, YFSETQ. J is TRBJ2-1 and V is TRBV5-1; TRBD1 matches at 8 bases. Source material: blood. The TCR was taken from an older woman in good health. This CDR3 reads CASSSTRQGPHEQFF. As DNA, the CDR3 is TGCGCCAGCAGCTCCACGAGACAGGGGCCCCATGAGCAGTTCTTC.